This T cell receptor beta chain stems from a study of T cell changes during pregnancy in multiple sclerosis. With respect to this clone: The junction and the germline gene differ at one end; a read error may be behind it.

Germline lookup yields CDR1 SGHRS and CDR2 YFSETQ. This CDR3 is built from 13 residues. The table came from immunoSEQ multiplex PCR; TCRdb's copy has only in-frame clones and leaves some out. The sample comprises fewer than 95,000 clones, 80% to 95% of which are singletons, and around 4% rests with the top ten. The receptor was isolated from a female donor with multiple sclerosis, enrolled in a pregnancy study. The gene calls are TRBV5-1 and TRBJ2-1; TRBD1 matches 7 bases. The sequences come from peripheral blood, collected in the first trimester of pregnancy. The CDR3 loop reads CASSLDRLHEQFF. The CDR3, as DNA: TGCGCCAGCAGTTTGGACAGGCTGCATGAGCAGTTCTTC.